The 26 T cell receptor beta chains below all came from one sample that was sequenced in a study of cytomegalovirus exposure and HLA in healthy donors. PCR amplification relied on 60 Vbeta primers (plus 13 Jbeta primers). Method: immunoSEQ multiplex PCR; TCRdb's copy keeps in-frame clones and lacks some. The repertoire holds some 150,000 clones, with 75% to 80% as singletons. Sequencing was carried out using PBMCs. These receptors were obtained from a male donor in good health and CMV-seronegative.

V usage is TRBV6-6 and J usage is TRBJ2-1; D unclear. The V end was cut by 7 bases, the J end by 0 bases, with 10 bases between. The CDR3 covers 14 residues. CDR1 and CDR2 (germline): MNHNY, SVGAGI (reference sequence). The CDR3 protein is CASMAAGSYNEQFF. CDR3 in DNA: TGTGCCAGCATGGCGGCCGGCTCCTACAATGAGCAGTTCTTC.

This clone has just a few counts. The J gene is TRBJ2-5, the V gene TRBV5-1, with 7 bases matching TRBD2. This CDR3 has 13 residues. Unmatched junction bases numbered 0, after V lost 4 bases and J lost 0 bases. Germline V gives CDR1 SGHRS, CDR2 YFSETQ. The CDR3 DNA reads TGCGCCAGCAGCGGGGGGGACCAAGAGACCCAGTACTTC. Translation gives CASSGGDQETQYF.

This chain links TRBV13 with TRBJ2-1, with 12 bases lining up with TRBD2. The CDR3 has 18 residues. Germline V gene data show CDR1 as PRHDT and CDR2 as FYEKMQ (reference sequence). The J segment lost 0 bases and the V segment lost 0 bases, leaving 3 bases of the junction unmatched. This CDR3 is CASSLGLAGGSSYNEQFF. The CDR3 DNA follows: TGTGCCAGCAGCTTAGGACTAGCGGGGGGCAGCTCCTACAATGAGCAGTTCTTC.

The chain is built from TRBV2 and TRBJ1-2, with D perhaps matching TRBD1 (5 bases). Germline-derived CDR1 and CDR2 are SNHLY and FYNNEI. CDR3 length equals 13 residues. The V end lost 7 bases, the J end lost 6 bases, and 15 bases lay between the germline ends. CDR3 sequence (DNA): TGTGCCAGCAAGAAGGGGTTGACGGATGGCTACACCTTC. Protein sequence: CASKKGLTDGYTF.

This clone was seen just once. The chain combines TRBV19 with TRBJ1-3; tentatively, D is TRBD1 (6 bases). This CDR3 has 14 residues. Germline V lookup: CDR1 LNHDA, CDR2 SQIVND (reference sequence). The V and J ends lost 6 bases and 3 bases respectively, with 12 bases between them. CDR3 sequence: CASRAGGSGNTIYF. In DNA form, the CDR3 reads TGTGCCAGTAGGGCTGGGGGCAGTGGAAACACCATATATTTT.

The chain is built from TRBV5-1 and TRBJ1-3, with D perhaps TRBD1 (5 bases). This CDR3 has 14 residues. Germline-derived CDR1 and CDR2 are SGHRS and YFSETQ. V dropped 4 bases and J dropped 3 bases, with 11 bases sitting between them. In nucleotides, the CDR3 is TGCGCCAGCAGCGGAGGGGTAATTGGAAACACCATATATTTT. Its translation: CASSGGVIGNTIYF.

The rearrangement uses TRBV5-4 and TRBJ2-5; TRBD2 matches at 8 bases. CDR1 SGHNT and CDR2 YYREEE come from the germline V gene (reference sequence). The CDR3 spans 18 residues. Losses at the gene ends were 4 bases for V and 1 base for J; bases not matched to a gene: 15. As DNA, the CDR3 is TGTGCCAGCAGCCCGAAATACGGGACTAGTACCATCCAAGAGACCCAGTACTTC. Translating it yields CASSPKYGTSTIQETQYF. Looking up the rest from reference TRBV5-4 and TRBJ2-5 gives the full variable domain: ETGVTQSPTHLIKTRGQQVTLRCSSQSGHNTVSWYQQALGQGPQFIFQYYREEENGRGNFPPRFSGLQFPNYSSELNVNALELDDSALYLCASSPKYGTSTIQETQYFGPGTRLLVL.

The DNA of the CDR3 is TGTGCCAGCAGCGTAGGTCTAAGTAACTATGGCTACACCTTC. Amino acid sequence: CASSVGLSNYGYTF. The rearrangement uses TRBV9 and TRBJ1-2; D unresolved. Germline values: CDR1 SGDLS, CDR2 YYNGEE. V gave up 0 bases and J gave up 1 base, with 7 bases separating them. The CDR3 loop spans 14 amino acids. Drawing the rest from reference TRBV9 and TRBJ1-2, the complete variable domain is DSGVTQTPKHLITATGQRVTLRCSPRSGDLSVYWYQQSLDQGLQFLIQYYNGEERAKGNILERFSAQQFPDLHSELNLSSLELGDSALYFCASSVGLSNYGYTFGSGTRLTVV.

This chain joins TRBV7-3 and TRBJ2-5; D is ambiguous. Germline-derived CDR1 and CDR2 are SGHTA and FQGTGA. Between the trimmed V and J ends, which lost 2 bases and 5 bases, there was a span of 18 bases. The CDR3 extends over 16 amino acids. The chain's CDR3 is CASSLWAASLPETQYF. The DNA for the CDR3 is TGTGCCAGCAGCTTATGGGCAGCCTCCCTACCGGAGACCCAGTACTTC.

This clone came up a few times. This chain links TRBV29-1 with TRBJ2-7, with D maybe TRBD1 (6 bases). Trimming stripped 8 bases from V and 0 bases from J, with 11 bases between. The CDR3 runs 12 residues. Germline values: CDR1 SQVTM, CDR2 ANQGSEA. The CDR3 here is CSYRDTSYEQYF. In DNA form, the CDR3 reads TGCAGCTACCGGGACACCTCCTACGAGCAGTACTTC.

The chain recombines TRBV6-6 with TRBJ2-3; 7 nucleotides agree with TRBD2. With V trimmed by 7 bases and J by 5 bases, 12 bases remained unmatched. Germline CDR1 is MNHNY and CDR2 is SVGAGI (reference sequence). The CDR3 runs to 15 residues. CDR3 in DNA: TGTGCCAGCAACTCTGTCGGGAGGAGAGGAGATACGCAGTATTTT. This sequence encodes CASNSVGRRGDTQYF.

This clone was seen a handful of times. The chain joins TRBV5-1 to TRBJ2-7, with 10 bases aligning to TRBD1. The CDR3 consists of 17 residues. Germline V gives CDR1 SGHRS, CDR2 YFSETQ. Trimming took 4 bases from V and 3 from J; bases not matched to a gene: 13. This CDR3 reads CASSLWAKTGGSYEQYF. The CDR3 region has the DNA TGCGCCAGCAGCCTGTGGGCTAAGACAGGGGGCAGCTACGAGCAGTACTTC.

The table lists this clone with a count of one. The chain is built from TRBV11-3 and TRBJ1-1; D call uncertain. Trimming pared 2 bases from V and 3 bases from J, leaving 10 bases between. CDR1 is SGHNT, CDR2 YENEEA, per germline. The CDR3 consists of 14 residues. This chain's CDR3 is CASSLYGVDTEAFF. In DNA form, the CDR3 reads TGTGCCAGCAGCTTATACGGGGTAGACACTGAAGCTTTCTTT.

This rearrangement joins TRBV29-1 to TRBJ2-7; D is undetermined. Germline V CDR1 and CDR2: SQVTM, ANQGSEA. Trimming removed 0 bases at V and 6 bases at J, with 6 bases between. The CDR3 runs to 11 residues. CDR3 sequence: CSVEDPGEQYF. The CDR3 DNA follows: TGCAGCGTTGAAGATCCGGGCGAGCAGTACTTC.

V is TRBV7-2 and J is TRBJ2-1; D call uncertain. This CDR3 has 14 amino acids. Germline V gene sequence: CDR1 SGHTA, CDR2 FQGNSA. V lost 4 bases, J lost 4 bases, and 11 bases lay in between. CDR3 bases: TGTGCCAGCAGCTCTATGAACGGTTACAATGAGCAGTTCTTC. Protein: CASSSMNGYNEQFF.

The chain carries TRBV4-1 and TRBJ2-7, with D possibly TRBD2 on 6 matching bases. This CDR3 contains 14 residues. In germline, CDR1 is MGHRA, CDR2 YSYEKL. V was shortened by 8 bases and J by 2 bases, with 16 bases between the two germline ends. This CDR3 reads CASGSMGGTYEQYF. The CDR3 DNA reads as TGCGCCAGCGGATCTATGGGGGGAACCTACGAGCAGTACTTC.

V and J are TRBV7-9 and TRBJ2-1, with D perhaps TRBD1 (5 bases). Trimming shortened V by 2 bases and J by 4 bases, and 9 bases separated the two germline ends. The CDR3 runs 14 residues. Looked up from germline, CDR1 is SEHNR and CDR2 is FQNEAQ (reference sequence). CDR3 DNA: TGTGCCAGCAGCTTACAGGCAGGGTACAATGAGCAGTTCTTC. Translation: CASSLQAGYNEQFF.

The CDR3: CASSPTGHPSSGRGADTQYF. In DNA, the CDR3 is TGTGCCAGCTCACCGACAGGGCACCCTTCTAGCGGGAGGGGCGCAGATACGCAGTATTTT. The V and J genes are TRBV18 and TRBJ2-3; 12 nucleotides agree with TRBD2. In germline, CDR1 is KGHSH, CDR2 LQKENI. V lost 3 bases and J lost 4; bases outside the gene matches: 17. The CDR3 covers 20 residues.

The rearrangement uses TRBV5-1 and TRBJ2-5, with 9 bases that match TRBD1. Germline V CDR1 and CDR2: SGHRS, YFSETQ. The CDR3 consists of 16 residues. Trimming cost V 4 bases and J 1 base; bases outside gene matches: 8. For the CDR3, the DNA is TGCGCCAGCAGCCTTGGAGACAGGGGGATCCAAGAGACCCAGTACTTC. It codes for CASSLGDRGIQETQYF.

The rearrangement links TRBV7-3 to TRBJ2-5, with 13 bases that match TRBD2. J gave up 5 bases and V 5 bases, and 2 bases lay outside the gene matches. The CDR3 spans 14 residues. CDR1 SGHTA and CDR2 FQGTGA come from the germline V gene. The CDR3: CASSRTSGSETQYF. In nucleotides, the CDR3 is TGTGCCAGCAGCAGGACTAGCGGGAGCGAGACCCAGTACTTC.

The genes are TRBV5-6 and TRBJ2-2; D not certain. The CDR3 length is 13 residues. CDR1 SGHDT and CDR2 YYEEEE come from the germline V gene. V lost 9 bases to trimming and J lost 1 base, with 10 bases between them. In DNA, the CDR3 is TGTGCCACAGACCGACAGAACACCGGGGAGCTGTTTTTT. Translation gives CATDRQNTGELFF.

This clone was counted a few times. At one end the junction does not follow the germline gene, possibly because of a read error. The chain joins TRBV7-9 to TRBJ1-1, with TRBD1 identical over 8 bases. The germline CDR1 and CDR2 sequences are SEHNR and FQNEAQ (reference sequence). This CDR3 spans 16 amino acids. For the CDR3, the DNA is TGTTCCAGCAGCCTCCGGACAGGGTGGGGAAACACTGAAGCTTTCTTT. Translating gives CSSSLRTGWGNTEAFF.

The chain links TRBV5-8 to TRBJ1-1; D uncertain. V dropped 0 bases and J dropped 4 bases, with 7 bases sitting between them. The CDR3 runs to 13 residues. Germline CDR1 reads SGHTS; CDR2 reads YDEGEE. CDR3 sequence: CASSLGGTTEAFF. DNA for the CDR3: TGTGCCAGCAGCTTGGGAGGCACCACTGAAGCTTTCTTT.

This chain connects TRBV19 to TRBJ1-4, with D possibly matching TRBD1 (5 bases). CDR1 is LNHDA, CDR2 SQIVND, per germline (reference sequence). CDR3 size: 13 residues. The V and J ends lost 7 bases and 8 bases respectively, with 14 bases between them. The chain's CDR3 is CASKMGGVEKLFF. CDR3 nucleotide sequence: TGTGCCAGTAAAATGGGGGGAGTCGAAAAACTGTTTTTT.

The chain couples TRBV7-7 to TRBJ2-5, with 7 bases matching TRBD2. Germline CDR1 reads SSHAT; CDR2 reads FNYEAQ (reference sequence). Unmatched junction bases numbered 2, after V lost 1 base and J lost 3 bases. This CDR3 is 14 amino acids long. The chain's CDR3 is CASSLGLAEETQYF. In nucleotides, the CDR3 is TGTGCCAGCAGCTTAGGTCTAGCGGAAGAGACCCAGTACTTC. Looking up the rest from reference TRBV7-7 and TRBJ2-5 gives the full variable domain: GAGVSQSPRYKVTKRGQDVTLRCDPISSHATLYWYQQALGQGPEFLTYFNYEAQPDKSGLPSDRFSAERPEGSISTLTIQRTEQRDSAMYRCASSLGLAEETQYFGPGTRLLVL.

This chain joins TRBV5-1 and TRBJ1-2, with D perhaps matching TRBD1 (5 bases). V gave up 4 bases and J gave up 4 bases, with 23 bases separating them. This CDR3 is built from 17 residues. CDR1 and CDR2 (germline): SGHRS, YFSETQ. CDR3 in amino acids: CASSLPGGGTNAYGYTF. The CDR3 coding sequence is TGCGCCAGCAGCCTTCCTGGTGGGGGGACTAACGCCTATGGCTACACCTTC.